Listed below are T cell receptor beta chains from one sample, sequenced in a study of blood T cell repertoires in COVID-19. Profiling relied on immunoSEQ multiplex PCR, and the TCRdb table lists in-frame clones only, not all of them. In the table there are about 300,000 clones, 84% of which are singletons. Sequences were obtained from peripheral blood. Receptor source: a human donor with COVID-19, enrolled during active disease. The donor label of this sample is uncertain. Each CDR3 is given with its conserved first and last residue. The order of the fields is CDR3 DNA, CDR3 protein, J gene, clone size, D gene, V gene. D genes are given only for firm matches. Not all rows give a size; the values are once, few, many and, for expanded clones, a class.

CDR3nt: TGCAGCGTCTCCGGGACTAGCAGCTACAATGAGCAGTTCTTC; CDR3aa: CSVSGTSSYNEQFF; j_gene: TRBJ2-1; abundance: many; d_gene: TRBD2; v_gene: TRBV29-1
CDR3nt: TGTGCCAGCAGTTTGTGGACAGGGGGCATGGATGGCTACACCTTC; CDR3aa: CASSLWTGGMDGYTF; j_gene: TRBJ1-2; abundance: NA; d_gene: TRBD1; v_gene: TRBV7-2
CDR3nt: TGTGCCAGCAGCTTACGACAGGGACGTACAGATACGCAGTATTTT; CDR3aa: CASSLRQGRTDTQYF; j_gene: TRBJ2-3; abundance: NA; d_gene: TRBD1; v_gene: TRBV9
CDR3nt: TGCGCCAGCAGCCAAGTCAGGCTAGCGGAGTACACAGATACGCAGTATTTT; CDR3aa: CASSQVRLAEYTDTQYF; j_gene: TRBJ2-3; abundance: NA; d_gene: TRBD2; v_gene: TRBV4-1
CDR3nt: TGTGCCAGTAGTACTGGAGGGACAGGGGGCGAGTACACTGAAGCTTTCTTT; CDR3aa: CASSTGGTGGEYTEAFF; j_gene: TRBJ1-1; abundance: NA; d_gene: TRBD1; v_gene: TRBV19
CDR3nt: TGTGCCAGCAGTGACGAAGGACAGGGGTATGGCTACACCTTC; CDR3aa: CASSDEGQGYGYTF; j_gene: TRBJ1-2; abundance: NA; d_gene: TRBD1; v_gene: TRBV2
CDR3nt: TGTGCCAGCAGCGTAGGGGCGGGAGGCTCCTACGAGCAGTACTTC; CDR3aa: CASSVGAGGSYEQYF; j_gene: TRBJ2-7; abundance: NA; d_gene: TRBD2; v_gene: TRBV9
CDR3nt: TGTGCCAGCAGTGTGCGGACAGGGACAACTCAGCCCCAGCATTTT; CDR3aa: CASSVRTGTTQPQHF; j_gene: TRBJ1-5; abundance: NA; d_gene: TRBD1; v_gene: TRBV2
CDR3nt: TGTGCCAGCAGTGACTCGGGGCTCCCAGGGGCTCACGAGCAGTACTTC; CDR3aa: CASSDSGLPGAHEQYF; j_gene: TRBJ2-7; abundance: NA; d_gene: NA; v_gene: TRBV6-4
CDR3nt: TGCGCCAGCAGCTTGGGTCCCGGGACATCCAACTATGGCTACACCTTC; CDR3aa: CASSLGPGTSNYGYTF; j_gene: TRBJ1-2; abundance: once; d_gene: NA; v_gene: TRBV5-1
CDR3nt: TGTGCCAGCAGTGCAACTAGGACAGACTACGAGCAGTACTTC; CDR3aa: CASSATRTDYEQYF; j_gene: TRBJ2-7; abundance: NA; d_gene: NA; v_gene: TRBV2
CDR3nt: TGCGCCAGCAGCGCCCAGGGGGATAATTCACCCCTCCACTTT; CDR3aa: CASSAQGDNSPLHF; j_gene: TRBJ1-6; abundance: NA; d_gene: TRBD1; v_gene: TRBV5-1
CDR3nt: TGTGCCACCAGTGACCTCGCGGGAGTGGAGGAGCAGTTCTTC; CDR3aa: CATSDLAGVEEQFF; j_gene: TRBJ2-1; abundance: NA; d_gene: TRBD2; v_gene: TRBV24-1
CDR3nt: TGTGCCAGCAGTTTATCCAGGGATCAGCCCCAGCATTTT; CDR3aa: CASSLSRDQPQHF; j_gene: TRBJ1-5; abundance: NA; d_gene: NA; v_gene: TRBV27
CDR3nt: TGCGCCAGCAGCTTGGACGGAGGGCGCAATCAGCCCCAGCATTTT; CDR3aa: CASSLDGGRNQPQHF; j_gene: TRBJ1-5; abundance: NA; d_gene: NA; v_gene: TRBV5-1
CDR3nt: TGTGCCATCAGCTCTTCCCTGGGGGGAGGGAGCAATCAGCCCCAGCATTTT; CDR3aa: CAISSSLGGGSNQPQHF; j_gene: TRBJ1-5; abundance: NA; d_gene: NA; v_gene: TRBV10-3
CDR3nt: TGTGCCAGCAGTCCCCGACAGGGCCGAGCTGGGGCCAACGTCCTGACTTTC; CDR3aa: CASSPRQGRAGANVLTF; j_gene: TRBJ2-6; abundance: NA; d_gene: TRBD1; v_gene: TRBV28
CDR3nt: TGTGCCAGAAGCCCTAGGACCGGGGAGCTGTTTTTT; CDR3aa: CARSPRTGELFF; j_gene: TRBJ2-2; abundance: NA; d_gene: NA; v_gene: TRBV5-3
CDR3nt: TGTGCCACCAGCAGAGATCTGAACGGTGAGCAGTTCTTC; CDR3aa: CATSRDLNGEQFF; j_gene: TRBJ2-1; abundance: few; d_gene: NA; v_gene: TRBV15
CDR3nt: TGCGCCAGCAGTCGCCTACCGGGACAACTCTACGAGCAGTACTTC; CDR3aa: CASSRLPGQLYEQYF; j_gene: TRBJ2-7; abundance: NA; d_gene: NA; v_gene: TRBV5-1
CDR3nt: TGTGCCAGCAGCTTAATCGGACAGGGGCCCACTGAAGCTTTCTTT; CDR3aa: CASSLIGQGPTEAFF; j_gene: TRBJ1-1; abundance: NA; d_gene: TRBD1; v_gene: TRBV7-3
CDR3nt: TGTGCCAGCACCCCTCCCGGACTAGCGGTCTACAATGAGCAGTTCTTC; CDR3aa: CASTPPGLAVYNEQFF; j_gene: TRBJ2-1; abundance: NA; d_gene: TRBD2; v_gene: TRBV25-1
CDR3nt: TGCGCCAGCAGCCAAGAGAGACAGGGGGTTGAAAAACTGTTTTTT; CDR3aa: CASSQERQGVEKLFF; j_gene: TRBJ1-4; abundance: once; d_gene: TRBD1; v_gene: TRBV4-3
CDR3nt: TGTGCCAGCAGCTTGCCTAGACTAGCGGGTTCCTACAATGAGCAGTTCTTC; CDR3aa: CASSLPRLAGSYNEQFF; j_gene: TRBJ2-1; abundance: NA; d_gene: TRBD2; v_gene: TRBV7-9
CDR3nt: TGTGCCAGCAGTTACCCAAGCACAGATACGCAGTATTTT; CDR3aa: CASSYPSTDTQYF; j_gene: TRBJ2-3; abundance: NA; d_gene: NA; v_gene: TRBV6-2/TRBV6-3
CDR3nt: TGTGCCAGTTCCGTCCAGGTGGACACCCGGTTCCCCCTCCACTTT; CDR3aa: CASSVQVDTRFPLHF; j_gene: TRBJ1-6; abundance: NA; d_gene: NA; v_gene: TRBV19
CDR3nt: TGTGCCAGCAGTTTGACTCCCAACAATGAGCAGTTCTTC; CDR3aa: CASSLTPNNEQFF; j_gene: TRBJ2-1; abundance: NA; d_gene: NA; v_gene: TRBV2
CDR3nt: TGCAGCGCCAGAGGGGGACGCACCGGGGAGCTGTTTTTT; CDR3aa: CSARGGRTGELFF; j_gene: TRBJ2-2; abundance: few; d_gene: NA; v_gene: TRBV29-1
CDR3nt: TGTGCCAGTAGTATGGTAAAACAGGGGAGCTCCTACGAGCAGTACTTC; CDR3aa: CASSMVKQGSSYEQYF; j_gene: TRBJ2-7; abundance: NA; d_gene: TRBD1; v_gene: TRBV19
CDR3nt: TGTGCCAGTAGTATAAATGGACGGGAGGGGGCCGACGAGACCCAGTACTTC; CDR3aa: CASSINGREGADETQYF; j_gene: TRBJ2-5; abundance: NA; d_gene: NA; v_gene: TRBV19
CDR3nt: TGTGCCAGCAGTACCCTGGGCCCTCGAGAGACCCAGTACTTC; CDR3aa: CASSTLGPRETQYF; j_gene: TRBJ2-5; abundance: NA; d_gene: NA; v_gene: TRBV6-5
CDR3nt: TGCGCCAGCAGTATAGCGGGAGGGTCCCGGAATGAGCAGTTCTTC; CDR3aa: CASSIAGGSRNEQFF; j_gene: TRBJ2-1; abundance: once; d_gene: TRBD2; v_gene: TRBV5-1
CDR3nt: TGCGCCAGCAGGCCTACTGCAGGGGGCTCGGACTATGGCTACACCTTC; CDR3aa: CASRPTAGGSDYGYTF; j_gene: TRBJ1-2; abundance: NA; d_gene: TRBD1; v_gene: TRBV5-1
CDR3nt: TGTGCCAGCGCCCGGGACAGGGGGTCCTACGAGCAGTACTTC; CDR3aa: CASARDRGSYEQYF; j_gene: TRBJ2-7; abundance: NA; d_gene: TRBD1; v_gene: TRBV6-4
CDR3nt: TGTGCCAGCAGCTTGGGACAGGCCTTCTATGGCTACACCTTC; CDR3aa: CASSLGQAFYGYTF; j_gene: TRBJ1-2; abundance: NA; d_gene: TRBD1; v_gene: TRBV7-9
CDR3nt: TGCGCCAGCAGCTTGGATGCGACAGGGTTTGGAAATATAGCGGGAGTGGACGAGCAGTACTTC; CDR3aa: CASSLDATGFGNIAGVDEQYF; j_gene: TRBJ2-7; abundance: NA; d_gene: TRBD2; v_gene: TRBV5-1
CDR3nt: TGTGCCAGCGTTTTCGTTAGACGACAGGGACGGACCGGGGAGCTGTTTTTT; CDR3aa: CASVFVRRQGRTGELFF; j_gene: TRBJ2-2; abundance: once; d_gene: TRBD1; v_gene: TRBV25-1
CDR3nt: TGTGCCGGCGGGAGCTCGTCCTACAATGAGCAGTTCTTC; CDR3aa: CAGGSSSYNEQFF; j_gene: TRBJ2-1; abundance: NA; d_gene: TRBD2; v_gene: TRBV28
CDR3nt: TGTGCCAGCAGCTTAACCCGGGACAGGGGAAGCGGTGAGCAGTTCTTC; CDR3aa: CASSLTRDRGSGEQFF; j_gene: TRBJ2-1; abundance: NA; d_gene: TRBD1; v_gene: TRBV7-3
CDR3nt: TGTGCTTGTGGGACCGGACTTGCGATCTACGAGCAGTACTTC; CDR3aa: CACGTGLAIYEQYF; j_gene: TRBJ2-7; abundance: NA; d_gene: NA; v_gene: TRBV12-5
CDR3nt: TGTGCCAGCAGCCCAGGACAGCCTTTAACTTTGTCTTCTGGAAACACCATATATTTT; CDR3aa: CASSPGQPLTLSSGNTIYF; j_gene: TRBJ1-3; abundance: NA; d_gene: NA; v_gene: TRBV5-4
CDR3nt: TGTGCCAGCAGCACGCAGGGGGCCCTCTATGGCTACACCTTC; CDR3aa: CASSTQGALYGYTF; j_gene: TRBJ1-2; abundance: NA; d_gene: TRBD1; v_gene: TRBV7-2
CDR3nt: TGTGCCAGCAGCCAACGGTACCAGGATAATGAAGCTTTCTTT; CDR3aa: CASSQRYQDNEAFF; j_gene: TRBJ1-1; abundance: NA; d_gene: NA; v_gene: TRBV3-1/TRBV3-2
CDR3nt: TGTGCCAGCAGTTACGGGGACAAGAAGACAGATACGCAGTATTTT; CDR3aa: CASSYGDKKTDTQYF; j_gene: TRBJ2-3; abundance: NA; d_gene: NA; v_gene: TRBV6-6
CDR3nt: TGTGCCAGCAGCCTTGGCTTTCGGGACTATGGCTACACCTTC; CDR3aa: CASSLGFRDYGYTF; j_gene: TRBJ1-2; abundance: NA; d_gene: NA; v_gene: TRBV5-4
CDR3nt: TGTGCCAGCAGCGCCCGTGAGGGACTAGCCTACGAGCAGTACTTC; CDR3aa: CASSAREGLAYEQYF; j_gene: TRBJ2-7; abundance: once; d_gene: TRBD2; v_gene: TRBV4-2
CDR3nt: TGTGCCAGCACCTTAAGGGGACAGGGGGATCAGCCCCAGCATTTT; CDR3aa: CASTLRGQGDQPQHF; j_gene: TRBJ1-5; abundance: NA; d_gene: TRBD1; v_gene: TRBV28
CDR3nt: TGTGCCAGCAGCGTAGCTCAGGGGGCTGGAAACACCATATATTTT; CDR3aa: CASSVAQGAGNTIYF; j_gene: TRBJ1-3; abundance: NA; d_gene: TRBD1; v_gene: TRBV9
CDR3nt: TGTGCCAGCAGCCAACCCCGGGACAGGGTTGGTTCACCCCTCCACTTT; CDR3aa: CASSQPRDRVGSPLHF; j_gene: TRBJ1-6; abundance: NA; d_gene: TRBD1; v_gene: TRBV3-1/TRBV3-2
CDR3nt: TGCGCCAGCAGCCCCTTCCCCGGGACAGGGGGAACTGAAGCTTTCTTT; CDR3aa: CASSPFPGTGGTEAFF; j_gene: TRBJ1-1; abundance: NA; d_gene: TRBD1; v_gene: TRBV5-1
CDR3nt: TGTGCCAGCAGCTCAGATGGACAGGGATCCTACGAGCAGTACTTC; CDR3aa: CASSSDGQGSYEQYF; j_gene: TRBJ2-7; abundance: NA; d_gene: TRBD1; v_gene: TRBV7-2
CDR3nt: TGTGCCAGCAGCCGAACTAGCGGGGCCTACGAGCAGTACTTC; CDR3aa: CASSRTSGAYEQYF; j_gene: TRBJ2-7; abundance: NA; d_gene: TRBD2; v_gene: TRBV7-3
CDR3nt: TGTGCCTGGAAGGGAGAAACCCTCAAGCACACCTTC; CDR3aa: CAWKGETLKHTF; j_gene: TRBJ1-2; abundance: NA; d_gene: NA; v_gene: TRBV30